This T cell receptor (beta chain) was identified in a study of T cell repertoires in cytomegalovirus infection. Study summary: TCR beta signatures that were public indicated CMV infection and matching HLA type. Study-wide points: Dominating the ex vivo response were HLA-C-restricted CMV-specific TCR beta clonotypes. Cumulative public TCR beta family frequency identified carriers of CMV plus the relevant HLA.

This clonotype was observed a few times. Antigen unknown. CDR1 MNHEY and CDR2 SVGAGI come from the germline V gene. Trimming cost V 0 bases and J 8 bases, with 14 bases left between them. The CDR3 contains 15 residues. TCRdb re-analysed the reads in MiXCR, keeping a single row per CDR3 protein. The table shows about 320,000 distinct CDR3 sequences, with over 7.5% occurring only once. This TCR was recovered from a human donor in good health (CMV status not recorded). Some clones in this sample may be carry-over from other donors' samples. The chain is built from TRBV6-5 and TRBJ2-1; a weak D match, TRBD1 (6 bases). Input material: PBMCs. This chain's CDR3 is CASSYSTTGKHEQFF. The CDR3 nucleotides are TGTGCCAGCAGTTACTCGACCACAGGGAAGCATGAGCAGTTCTTC.